The clone carrying this TCR beta chain has a count of ten or more. One entry per CDR3 protein, called by TCRdb with MiXCR from the RT-PCR reads. Of about 87,000 distinct CDR3 sequences detected, less than 5% appear once; the ten largest clones hold 2.6%. With V trimmed by 5 bases and J by 6 bases, 16 bases remained unmatched. In germline, CDR1 is MDHEN, CDR2 SYDVKM. The CDR3 extends over 18 amino acids. This entry comes from a study of patients and donors after allogeneic stem cell transplantation. Specimen: blood, either unsorted or a sorted T cell fraction (not recorded which). V gene TRBV28 combines with J gene TRBJ1-6, with 7 nucleotides matching TRBD1. This TCR was sampled from a human donor who was either an allogeneic HSCT recipient or a stem cell or donor lymphocyte infusion donor (not recorded which). It is not recorded whose cells these are; they may come from a transplant donor. CDR3 amino acids: CASSKGAPSHALNSPLHF. The CDR3 DNA reads as TGTGCCAGCAGTAAGGGGGCCCCATCCCATGCGCTTAATTCACCCCTCCACTTT.